The clone carrying this T cell receptor (beta chain) was recorded at least ten times. Its matching antigen is unknown. TCRdb re-analysed the multiplex PCR reads in MiXCR, keeping a single row per CDR3 protein. The sample includes about 220,000 distinct CDR3 sequences, under 40% of them seen just once. The J segment lost 8 bases and the V segment lost 2 bases, leaving 11 bases of the junction unmatched. Germline CDR1 SEHNR, CDR2 FQNEAQ (reference sequence). CDR3 length: 17 residues. The data were obtained in a study of breast tumors, draining lymph nodes, adjacent tissues. Findings and caveats of the study: Tumor T cell lymph node origin was a supported hypothesis, not proven. Findings are consistent with lymph node origin and intratumoral expansion of most tumor T cells.

The lymph nodes were axillary draining lymph nodes from breast cancer patients. Sequenced sample: axillary lymph node tissue. The sequence derives from a female donor with breast cancer. Some clones in this sample may be carry-over from other donors' samples. The chain is built from TRBV7-9 and TRBJ2-1; 11 nucleotides agree with TRBD2. In nucleotides, the CDR3 is TGTGCCAGCAGCTTATGGGCATCTAGCGGGAGGTCTTATGAGCAGTTCTTC. Residues: CASSLWASSGRSYEQFF. Full variable domain (missing parts from reference TRBV7-9 and TRBJ2-1): DTGVSQNPRHKITKRGQNVTFRCDPISEHNRLYWYRQTLGQGPEFLTYFQNEAQLEKSRLLSDRFSAERPKGSFSTLEIQRTEQGDSAMYLCASSLWASSGRSYEQFFGPGTRLTVL.